Below are 18 T cell receptor beta chains sequenced from a single sample in a study of tissue T cells after allogeneic stem cell transplantation. TCRdb keeps only in-frame clones here, not all; method: immunoSEQ multiplex PCR. The data hold under 8,000 clones, with about 45% observed a single time. Sample time point: mouse harvest day 7 after allogeneic transplant. The graft held 10^6 splenic CD5+ T cells and 10^7 T-cell-depleted bone marrow cells. The material sequenced was lymph node tissue. The receptors derive from a female BALB/c mouse given C57BL/6 T cells with graft-versus-host disease after an allogeneic hematopoietic cell transplant.

Concerning this clone itself: Gene names and germline refer to mouse. The read terminates 1 residue before the CDR3 end, so the remaining end is supplied by the germline J gene. The rearrangement links TRBV26 to TRBJ2-3; TRBD2 matches 9 bases. The CDR3 length is 14 residues. With 3 bases clipped from V and 5 bases from J, the junction kept 3 bases outside the gene matches. In germline, CDR1 is KGHPV, CDR2 FQNQEV (reference sequence). This CDR3 reads CASSLLGGGETLYF. The part of the CDR3 DNA that was read is TGTGCCAGCAGTCTACTGGGGGGAGGAGAAACGCTGTAT.

In its sample, this clone was seen a few times. All gene names here are mouse names. The read falls 1 residue short of the CDR3 end, and the missing part is taken from the germline J gene. V gene TRBV26 combines with J gene TRBJ1-2; possible D gene TRBD1, 5 bases. Trimming removed 3 bases at V and 0 bases at J, with 8 bases between. The CDR3 runs 14 residues. The V gene's germline CDR1 is KGHPV and CDR2 FQNQEV (reference sequence). CDR3 bases read: TGTGCCAGCAGTCTAACAGGACCAAACTCCGACTACACC. This sequence encodes CASSLTGPNSDYT. From start to end, the CDR3 is CASSLTGPNSDYTF.

With respect to this clone: The gene symbols are mouse symbols. The read finishes 1 residue shy of the CDR3 end, and the germline J gene is used to complete it. This chain connects TRBV3 to TRBJ2-7; 7 bases are a match to TRBD2. Trimming cost V 0 bases and J 3 bases; bases outside gene matches: 5. Germline CDR1 SNHLY, CDR2 FYNGKV (reference sequence). The CDR3 extends over 15 amino acids. The CDR3: CASSLARGGVYEQYF. The DNA read from the CDR3 is TGTGCCAGCAGCTTAGCGCGGGGGGGGGTCTATGAACAGTAC.

This clone has more than one count but fewer than ten. Gene names and germline match the mouse. The read ends 1 residue before the CDR3 terminus; that terminus is restored from the germline J gene. V usage is TRBV19 and J usage is TRBJ2-7, with 8 nucleotides matching TRBD2. With V trimmed by 1 base and J by 7 bases, 4 bases remained unmatched. CDR1 is FNHDT and CDR2 is SITEND in the germline V gene (reference sequence). The CDR3 is 13 residues long. The CDR3 spells CASSIRGGREQYF. CDR3 bases read: TGTGCCAGCAGTATAAGGGGGGGGCGGGAACAGTAC.

With respect to this clone: All gene names here are mouse names. The covered CDR3 bases are TGTGCCAGCAGCCAAGACGAGGGGGGCTGTAGTGCAGAAACGCTGTAT. It yields the protein CASSQDEGGCSAETLY. The complete CDR3 sequence is CASSQDEGGCSAETLYF. This chain links TRBV2 with TRBJ2-3, with D possibly being TRBD2 (7 bases). The read ends 1 residue before the CDR3 terminus; that terminus is restored from the germline J gene. This CDR3 region has 17 residues. V lost 0 bases and J lost 0, with 13 bases in between. CDR1 and CDR2 from the germline V gene are LGHNA and YSYQKL.

This clone was seen a few times. Gene names denote mouse genes. The read ends 1 residue before the CDR3 terminus; that terminus is restored from the germline J gene. The chain combines TRBV26 with TRBJ1-4; D is ambiguous. The CDR3 is 12 amino acids. Trimming stripped 3 bases from V and 5 bases from J, with 4 bases between. The V gene's germline CDR1 is KGHPV and CDR2 FQNQEV (reference sequence). The CDR3 bases that were read are TGTGCCAGCAGTCTAGGGAACGAAAGATTATTT. This encodes CASSLGNERLF. The CDR3 in full is CASSLGNERLFF.

This clone was counted a single time. These gene names are mouse names. Read sequence stops 1 residue before the CDR3 end, and the germline J gene provides the missing end. This same CDR3 is encoded by further DNA sequences in the sample. The chain carries TRBV26 and TRBJ1-2, with D possibly TRBD1 on 6 matching bases. The CDR3 is made up of 15 amino acids. V was clipped by 3 bases and J by 2 bases, with 13 bases between them. CDR1 KGHPV and CDR2 FQNQEV come from the germline V gene (reference sequence). CDR3 in amino acids: CASSLPGQGNSDYTF. Partial CDR3 DNA: TGTGCCAGCAGTCTTCCGGGGCAGGGGAACTCCGACTACACC. Combining the CDR3 with reference TRBV26 and TRBJ1-2 gives the whole variable domain NSKVIQTPRYLVKGQGQKAKMRCIPEKGHPVVFWYQQNKNNEFKFLINFQNQEVLQQIDMTEKRFSAECPSNSPCSLEIQSSEAGDSALYLCASSLPGQGNSDYTFGSGTRLLVI.

Details on this clone: The listed genes are named as in mouse. The CDR3 reads CASSLTGTGNTGQLYF. The CDR3 bases that were read are TGTGCTAGCAGTTTAACCGGGACAGGGAACACCGGGCAGCTCTAC. This chain joins TRBV29 and TRBJ2-2; TRBD1 agrees at 9 bases. Read sequence stops 1 residue before the CDR3 end, and the germline J gene provides the missing end. The CDR3 is 16 amino acids. V trimming: 2 bases; J trimming: 2 bases; junction bases outside the gene matches: 3. The germline gives CDR1 MSHET, CDR2 SYDVDS. The full variable domain, with the rest looked up from reference TRBV29 and TRBJ2-2, is DMKVTQMPRYLIKRMGENVLLECGQDMSHETMYWYRQDPGLGLQLIYISYDVDSNSEGDIPKGYRVSRKKREHFSLILDSAKTNQTSVYFCASSLTGTGNTGQLYFGEGSKLTVL.

This clone came up a few times. Any gene name here is a mouse gene name. The read is 1 residue too short to cover the CDR3 end, so that end is filled in from the germline J gene. The chain carries TRBV3 and TRBJ2-7; 9 bases agree with TRBD2. From germline, CDR1 is SNHLY and CDR2 FYNGKV (reference sequence). CDR3 length equals 13 residues. The V segment lost 5 bases and the J segment 7 bases; nucleotides outside the gene matches: 6. CDR3 sequence: CASSPLGGGEQYF. CDR3 DNA (partial): TGTGCCAGCAGCCCACTGGGGGGAGGGGAACAGTAC.

To note about this clone: The germline and genes are mouse ones. The read stops 1 residue short of the end of the CDR3; the missing end is completed from the germline J gene. The rearrangement links TRBV2 to TRBJ2-1; 11 nucleotides align to TRBD1. The length of the CDR3 is 15 residues. V lost 0 bases, J lost 7 bases, and 2 bases stayed unmatched. CDR1 LGHNA and CDR2 YSYQKL come from the germline V gene. The CDR3 here is CASSQEGTGGAEQFF. The part of the CDR3 DNA that was read is TGTGCCAGCAGCCAAGAGGGGACAGGGGGGGCTGAGCAGTTC.

In the case of this clone: Germline and genes here are mouse. The CDR3 region is CASSPHWGGNTGQLYF. CDR3 DNA, as far as it was read: TGTGCCAGCAGTCCTCACTGGGGGGGAAACACCGGGCAGCTCTAC. V is TRBV26 and J is TRBJ2-2; TRBD2 agrees at 10 bases. The CDR3 goes on 1 residue after the read ends, and that part is filled in from the germline J gene. CDR3 length equals 16 residues. Germline values: CDR1 KGHPV, CDR2 FQNQEV (reference sequence). V was clipped by 4 bases and J by 1 base; unmatched bases: 3.

Notes on this clone: Gene names refer to mouse genes. The missing CDR3 end, 1 residue past where the read stops, is filled in from the germline J gene. This chain joins TRBV4 and TRBJ2-3, with 9 nucleotides matching TRBD2. The CDR3 length is 15 residues. The V gene's germline CDR1 is LGHDT and CDR2 YNNKQL (reference sequence). After removal of 4 bases from V and 1 base from J, the junction contained 3 bases not matched to a gene. This CDR3 reads CASSFLGGGAETLYF. CDR3 DNA, as far as it was read: TGTGCCAGCAGCTTCCTGGGGGGGGGTGCAGAAACGCTGTAT.

This clone is termed medium-sized. The gene names here belong to mouse. The CDR3 end falls 1 residue outside the read, so it is completed with the germline J gene. The genes are TRBV3 and TRBJ2-5, with 8 positions matching TRBD1. CDR1 and CDR2 from the germline V gene are SNHLY and FYNGKV (reference sequence). V lost 1 base and J lost 6; bases outside the gene matches: 3. The CDR3 has 14 residues. Partial CDR3 DNA: TGTGCCAGCAGCTTAGACCGGGACAGGGACACCCAGTAC. Protein sequence: CASSLDRDRDTQY. The CDR3 in full is CASSLDRDRDTQYF.

As concerns this clone: Here the gene names and germline are mouse. The sequenced fragment ends 1 residue before the CDR3 boundary, so the rest is inferred from the germline J gene. The chain couples TRBV31 to TRBJ1-4; TRBD1 might be the D (6 bases). Germline V CDR1 and CDR2: GKSSPN, SITVG. This CDR3 contains 12 residues. V was cut by 8 bases and J by 2 bases, with 9 bases left in between. Here the CDR3 reads CAGTRSNERLFF. CDR3 DNA (partial): TGTGCCGGGACAAGATCCAACGAAAGATTATTT.

Comments on this clone: Gene labels here are mouse ones. The read finishes 1 residue shy of the CDR3 end, and the germline J gene is used to complete it. The rearrangement links TRBV16 to TRBJ2-4; no reliable D call. The CDR3 sequence is 13 residues long. The V end was cut by 0 bases, the J end by 3 bases, with 4 bases between. Germline V gives CDR1 SGHSA, CDR2 FRNQAP. CDR3 loop: CASSLEQQNTLYF. Incomplete CDR3 DNA: TGTGCAAGCAGCTTAGAGCAGCAAAACACCTTGTAC.

Concerning this clone itself: Gene names are mouse gene names. The read ends 1 residue before the CDR3 terminus; that terminus is restored from the germline J gene. The V gene is TRBV3, the J gene TRBJ1-3; D unclear. The V and J ends lost 4 bases and 0 bases respectively, with 7 bases between them. Germline V lookup: CDR1 SNHLY, CDR2 FYNGKV (reference sequence). This CDR3 region has 14 residues. The CDR3 bases that were read are TGTGCCAGCAGCTCTACAGATTCTGGAAATACGCTCTAT. Its protein product is CASSSTDSGNTLY. The complete CDR3 reads CASSSTDSGNTLYF.

This clone occurred a few times. The listed genes are named as in mouse. The read terminates 1 residue ahead of where the CDR3 ends, so the germline J gene completes it. J is TRBJ2-5 and V is TRBV4, with 10 positions matching TRBD2. V was clipped by 3 bases and J by 6 bases; unmatched bases: 3. Germline V gives CDR1 LGHDT, CDR2 YNNKQL (reference sequence). The CDR3 contains 14 residues. CDR3 loop: CASSYGTGVDTQYF. The covered CDR3 bases are TGTGCCAGCAGCTATGGGACTGGGGTGGACACCCAGTAC. The full variable domain, rest sourced from reference TRBV4 and TRBJ2-5, is ETAVFQTPNYHVTQVGNEVSFNCKQTLGHDTMYWYKQDSKKLLKIMFSYNNKQLIVNETVPRRFSPQSSDKAHLNLRIKSVEPEDSAVYLCASSYGTGVDTQYFGPGTRLLVL.

In regard to this clone: Mouse gene names apply. With the read ending 1 residue before the CDR3 end, the germline J gene is used to fill in that end. This chain links TRBV26 with TRBJ1-1; possibly TRBD1 for D (6 bases). Looked up from germline, CDR1 is KGHPV and CDR2 is FQNQEV (reference sequence). The CDR3 consists of 12 residues. Trimming removed 2 bases at V and 8 bases at J, with 9 bases between. The part of the CDR3 DNA that was read is TGTGCCAGCAGTCTGGGGGGGGCTGAAGTCTTC. Protein sequence: CASSLGGAEVF. The whole CDR3 protein reads CASSLGGAEVFF.